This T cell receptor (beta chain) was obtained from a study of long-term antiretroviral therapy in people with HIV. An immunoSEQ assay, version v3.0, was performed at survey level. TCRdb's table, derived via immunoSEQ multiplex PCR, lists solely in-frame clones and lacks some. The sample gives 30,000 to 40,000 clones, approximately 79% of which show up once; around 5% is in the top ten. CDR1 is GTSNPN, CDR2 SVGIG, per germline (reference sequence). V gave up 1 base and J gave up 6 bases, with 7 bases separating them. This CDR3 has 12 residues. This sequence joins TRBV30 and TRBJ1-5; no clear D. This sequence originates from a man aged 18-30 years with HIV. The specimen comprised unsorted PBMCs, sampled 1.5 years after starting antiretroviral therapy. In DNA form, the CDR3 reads TGTGCCTGGAGTGGCGAGGCTCAGCCCCAGCATTTT. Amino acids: CAWSGEAQPQHF.